The sequence of this T cell receptor (beta chain) was determined in a study of Tregs in tolerant kidney transplant recipients. Some clones are missing from TCRdb's copy, which holds only in-frame ones; the method was immunoSEQ multiplex PCR. The repertoire includes tens of thousands of clones, more than 95% of them detected once, and about 0.61% sits in the top ten. The receptor comes from a human donor who received a combined kidney and bone marrow transplant. Sequencing used CD4+ T cells from blood, obtained before the transplant.

The CDR3: CASSQVGLNQETQYF. CDR3 bases: TGCGCCAGCAGCCAAGTTGGCCTTAACCAAGAGACCCAGTACTTC. J is TRBJ2-5 and V is TRBV4-1; D not resolved. Trimming left V 1 base short and J 0 bases short, with 9 bases between. Germline assignment: CDR1 MGHRA and CDR2 YSYEKL. This CDR3 contains 15 residues.